The T cell receptor (beta chain) under discussion was sequenced for a study of blood T cell repertoires in COVID-19 (dated by TCRdb to 2020 to 2021). For context, the study as a whole: Collaborator samples came from the United States, Italy and Spain and covered acute and convalescent phases of COVID-19. The material from the prospective study consisted of cDNA or gDNA derived from T cells, B-cell-depleted T cells, or PBMCs. A freely available public database, intended as a resource for researchers studying the immune response to SARS-CoV-2, is where the repertoires were released. Nearly every sample came with metadata listing a de-identified subject ID, COVID-19 status, age in years and sex. The samples were drawn from two sources: the first 160 participants of the ongoing ImmuneRACE study, and 1,200 or so subjects contributed by 6 global collaborators. Deeply sampled blood TCRbeta repertoires from subjects exposed to, actively infected with, or recovered from COVID-19 were included in the dataset. Where HLA class I and class II types were available, the types were taken from metadata supplied by the sample provider, not from assay-based typing.

The immunoSEQ Assay, a bias-controlled multiplex PCR, was used to amplify TCRbeta CDR3 regions from genomic DNA. The study's processing was this. The number of nucleated cells in each sample was estimated from the amplification of reference gene primers within the assay. Sequence reads were collapsed and filtered to measure the absolute abundance of every unique TCRbeta CDR3 rearrangement. For each sample, productive Simpson clonality was calculated as the square root of Simpson's diversity index across productive rearrangements. TCRdb limited this immuneACCESS table to in-frame rearrangements with V and J called. A share of clones is missing; checked studies link under half to unresolved V genes, and the rest is unexplained. V, J and clone size are those of that table, while D and trimming were read from the DNA. The sample table contains 80,000 to 100,000 clones; only one count was recorded for 70% to 90% of them. The top ten hold about 20% of the sample.

Whole blood was collected in K2EDTA tubes by collaborating institutions according to the institutions' own protocols. Collaborator samples were shipped for TCRbeta analysis as frozen whole blood, isolated PBMCs, or DNA extracted from either sample type. Broader findings and caveats from the paper: Clinical and demographic metadata were provided uncurated, with the amount varying by source and participant.

In the case of this clone: The specificity of this receptor is unknown. The record has no base qualities; no much larger clone is one base away.

Sequenced sample: peripheral blood. The sequence was obtained from a human donor in a cohort sampled during active COVID-19.

CDR3 region: CASSPRAGYRVTSTDTQYF. The nucleotides read TGTGCCAGCAGCCCCCGAGCCGGATATCGGGTAACTAGCACAGATACGCAGTATTTT. The chain joins TRBV9 to TRBJ2-3; the D segment cannot be called with confidence. Including cysteine and phenylalanine, the CDR3 has 19 amino acids. The kept DNA is CDR3 alone, 57 bases in frame from the first base. CDR1 SGDLS and CDR2 YYNGEE are derived from the germline V gene. V is pared back by 4 bases and J by 0 bases, with 24 bases lying between the germline termini.